This T cell receptor (beta chain) stems from a study of blood T cell repertoires in COVID-19. Study overall: Samples of COVID-19 (acute and convalescent) were obtained from the United States, Italy and Spain. In each case, the material was cDNA or gDNA derived from T cells, B-cell-depleted T cells, or PBMCs.

The V and J ends lost 0 bases and 6 bases, in that order; junction bases with no gene match: 6. The CDR3 is 15 amino acids. Germline assignment: CDR1 MNHEY and CDR2 SMNVEV (reference sequence). Authors' methods: Quantification of nucleated cells was approximated via reference gene primer amplification. TCRdb's table, derived via immunoSEQ multiplex PCR, lists solely in-frame clones and lacks some. The V and J calls and clone size were taken over from that table, and D and trimming were inferred from the DNA. The sample shows 200,000 to 250,000 clones, 86% of them seen only once. This clone was seen a few times.

The rearrangement joins TRBV27 to TRBJ1-1; 8 nucleotides agree with TRBD1. This receptor was identified in a man aged 30-40 years who had recovered from COVID-19. Sequencing used peripheral blood. The CDR3 DNA sequence: TGTGCCAGCAGTTTATCGGACAGGGTACGATCTGAAGCTTTCTTT. Protein: CASSLSDRVRSEAFF.